This T cell receptor beta chain was captured in a study of a mutant IDH1 vaccine in newly diagnosed glioma. In the study overall: Sex distribution of treated patients was approximately 60% male and roughly 38% female; mean age was about 41 years. Previous treatment comprised radiotherapy, temozolomide, or both, mostly both.

Overall study findings and caveats: With respect to changes in top peripheral T cell clonotypes, pseudoprogression seemed unrelated.

Regarding time point: week 11, during vaccination. Each dose of the vaccine consisted of 300 ug of mutant IDH1 20-mer peptide, with topical imiquimod. As concerns this clone: Its antigen is undetermined.

Produced via immunoSEQ multiplex PCR; TCRdb's table is partial and in-frame only. This repertoire shows 95,000 to 120,000 clones, approximately 87% found once; its top ten account for roughly 0.62%. This CDR3 is built from 14 residues. Germline loops: CDR1 MNHEY, CDR2 SVGAGI. Trimming removed 4 bases from V and 3 bases from J, with 7 bases in between. Material: PBMCs, obtained from a glioma patient whose treatment included an IDH1 peptide vaccine. This chain connects TRBV6-5 to TRBJ2-6; D call uncertain. The source of this sequence is a woman aged 45-60 years with glioma. The CDR3 DNA reads as TGTGCCAGCAGTTCTCATGGTGGGGCCAACGTCCTGACTTTC. This sequence encodes CASSSHGGANVLTF.